Below are 28 T cell receptor beta chains sequenced from a single sample in a study of shared clonotypes between healthy human individuals. Sequenced by immunoSEQ multiplex PCR; TCRdb stores in-frame clones only, minus some. Among some 2,100,000 clones listed, almost 96% were seen once. The sequencing input was naive CD4+ T cells sorted from blood. Subset of the sample: CD45RA+ positively selected. The receptors shown here come from a young man in good health.

This clone is a singleton in its sample. The chain combines TRBV5-6 with TRBJ2-2; TRBD2 matches 9 bases. The ends lost 4 bases at V and 5 bases at J; junction bases unmatched: 12. The CDR3 totals 17 residues. The germline V gene has CDR1 SGHDT and CDR2 YYEEEE. The CDR3 here is CASSLSNSGRRTGELFF. The CDR3 DNA follows: TGTGCCAGCAGCCTATCAAATAGCGGGAGAAGGACCGGGGAGCTGTTTTTT.

This sequence joins TRBV30 and TRBJ2-1; TRBD2 agrees at 7 bases. There are 15 residues in the CDR3. V trimming: 0 bases; J trimming: 2 bases; junction bases outside the gene matches: 4. The germline CDR1 and CDR2 sequences are GTSNPN and SVGIG (reference sequence). CDR3: CAWSVRGLTYNEQFF. The DNA for the CDR3 is TGTGCCTGGAGTGTACGGGGACTAACCTACAATGAGCAGTTCTTC.

This clone is a singleton in its sample. The chain joins TRBV2 to TRBJ1-1; TRBD1 might be the D (6 bases). Trimming removed 6 bases from V and 3 bases from J, with 11 bases in between. Germline V gene lookup returns CDR1 SNHLY and CDR2 FYNNEI. This CDR3 region has 13 residues. The CDR3, as DNA: TGTGCCAGCAGGAGACAGGAGTACACTGAAGCTTTCTTT. Protein sequence: CASRRQEYTEAFF.

The CDR3 protein is CASSPQGAQETQYF. CDR3 DNA sequence: TGTGCCAGCAGCCCTCAGGGGGCCCAAGAGACCCAGTACTTC. The chain has TRBV5-4 and TRBJ2-5; TRBD1 matches at 8 bases. CDR3 length: 14 residues. CDR1 is SGHNT, CDR2 YYREEE, per germline (reference sequence). After removal of 4 bases from V and 1 base from J, the junction contained 3 bases not matched to a gene.

The chain links TRBV28 to TRBJ2-7, with D perhaps assigned TRBD1 or TRBD2 (7 bases each). The germline V gene encodes CDR1 MDHEN and CDR2 SYDVKM. CDR3 length equals 14 residues. V was trimmed by 7 bases and J by 2 bases, leaving 15 bases between them. The CDR3 sequence is CASTRQGLTYEQYF. CDR3 nucleotide sequence: TGTGCCAGCACCAGACAGGGACTAACCTACGAGCAGTACTTC.

The J gene is TRBJ1-2, the V gene TRBV6-6; TRBD1 might be the D (5 bases). Germline CDR1 MNHNY, CDR2 SVGAGI (reference sequence). V shed 0 bases and J shed 5 bases, with 10 bases lying between them. This CDR3 has 14 amino acids. The CDR3 DNA reads as TGTGCCAGCAGTTACTCGGGGGAGGGGTATGGCTACACCTTC. Amino acid sequence: CASSYSGEGYGYTF.

The CDR3 sequence: CAARLSGRVSSYNEQFF. CDR3 DNA: TGTGCCGCCAGACTAAGCGGGAGGGTTAGCTCCTACAATGAGCAGTTCTTC. This sequence joins TRBV25-1 and TRBJ2-1, with 10 nucleotides matching TRBD2. The CDR3 runs to 17 residues. CDR1 MGHDK and CDR2 SYGVNS come from the germline V gene. V lost 11 bases to trimming and J lost 0 bases; unmatched junction nucleotides: 13.

V usage is TRBV28 and J usage is TRBJ2-1; unclear D gene. This CDR3 region has 12 residues. Germline V lookup: CDR1 MDHEN, CDR2 SYDVKM. Trimming left V 7 bases short and J 4 bases short, with 8 bases between. This chain's CDR3 is CASTRLYNEQFF. The CDR3 DNA sequence: TGTGCCAGCACTAGGTTATACAATGAGCAGTTCTTC.

The chain recombines TRBV5-1 with TRBJ1-2; 8 bases align to TRBD1. V shed 5 bases, J shed 7 bases, and the junction held 4 bases outside the gene matches. The germline CDR1 and CDR2 sequences are SGHRS and YFSETQ. This CDR3 has 12 amino acids. DNA for the CDR3: TGCGCCAGCAGTTGGGACAGGCGTGGCTACACCTTC. It yields the protein CASSWDRRGYTF.

The V call is TRBV6-5, the J call TRBJ1-2, with D maybe TRBD1 (6 bases). V was trimmed by 5 bases and J by 6 bases, leaving 13 bases between them. The CDR3 spans 13 residues. The germline V gene encodes CDR1 MNHEY and CDR2 SVGAGI. CDR3 residues: CASSGGRGHGYTF. CDR3 in DNA: TGTGCCAGCAGTGGGGGCCGAGGCCATGGCTACACCTTC.

The CDR3 sequence is CASSLDRVYEQYF. The DNA for the CDR3 is TGTGCCAGCAGCTTGGACAGGGTCTACGAGCAGTACTTC. The J gene is TRBJ2-7, the V gene TRBV7-2, with TRBD1 matching 8 bases. Germline V CDR1 and CDR2: SGHTA, FQGNSA. This CDR3 region has 13 residues. V was clipped by 3 bases and J by 3 bases; unmatched bases: 1.

This chain uses TRBV29-1 with TRBJ2-7, with a possible D match to TRBD2 (5 bases). From germline, CDR1 is SQVTM and CDR2 ANQGSEA. V dropped 3 bases and J dropped 4 bases, with 13 bases sitting between them. The CDR3 spans 13 residues. CDR3 in amino acids: CSVERELGYEQYF. DNA for the CDR3: TGCAGCGTTGAGAGGGAGTTAGGGTACGAGCAGTACTTC.

J is TRBJ2-7 and V is TRBV25-1, with TRBD2 identical over 12 bases. The germline gives CDR1 MGHDK, CDR2 SYGVNS. J was trimmed by 9 bases and V by 2 bases; bases with no gene match: 5. This CDR3 region has 14 residues. The CDR3 region is CASSEPGTSGLQYF. Here the CDR3 DNA reads TGTGCCAGCAGTGAACCCGGGACTAGCGGGTTGCAGTACTTC.

The chain couples TRBV7-9 to TRBJ2-5; 13 positions match TRBD2. The germline V gene has CDR1 SEHNR and CDR2 FQNEAQ (reference sequence). V trimming: 5 bases; J trimming: 2 bases; junction bases outside the gene matches: 2. The CDR3 length is 15 residues. The CDR3 loop is CASSGGLAGQETQYF. CDR3 in DNA: TGTGCCAGCAGCGGGGGACTAGCGGGACAAGAGACCCAGTACTTC. Filled out from reference TRBV7-9 and TRBJ2-5, the complete variable domain reads DTGVSQNPRHKITKRGQNVTFRCDPISEHNRLYWYRQTLGQGPEFLTYFQNEAQLEKSRLLSDRFSAERPKGSFSTLEIQRTEQGDSAMYLCASSGGLAGQETQYFGPGTRLLVL.

A remark on this clone: The sample contains more than one DNA sequence encoding this CDR3. V usage is TRBV30 and J usage is TRBJ2-1; D might be TRBD2 (5 bases). Per germline, CDR1 GTSNPN and CDR2 SVGIG (reference sequence). The ends were cut back, 1 base at V and 3 bases at J, with 7 bases in the middle. CDR3 length: 13 amino acids. CDR3 DNA: TGTGCCTGGAGTGGAGGGAGCTACAATGAGCAGTTCTTC. It is translated as CAWSGGSYNEQFF.

The chain carries TRBV10-3 and TRBJ2-2, with 7 bases fitting TRBD1. The V and J ends lost 0 bases and 2 bases, in that order; junction bases with no gene match: 3. This CDR3 has 16 residues. Per germline, CDR1 ENHRY and CDR2 SYGVKD. CDR3 region: CAISESGTANTGELFF. CDR3 bases: TGTGCCATCAGTGAGTCGGGGACAGCCAACACCGGGGAGCTGTTTTTT.

The sample holds one count of this clone. The chain combines TRBV5-6 with TRBJ2-7, with 7 positions matching TRBD2. The CDR3 runs 13 residues. Trimming cost V 10 bases and J 5 bases; bases outside gene matches: 12. CDR1 and CDR2 (germline): SGHDT, YYEEEE. The CDR3 loop is CAGTVKGGHEQYF. CDR3 in DNA: TGTGCCGGGACCGTAAAGGGAGGGCACGAGCAGTACTTC.

As for this clone: Other DNA sequences in the same sample also yield this CDR3. This chain joins TRBV19 and TRBJ1-5, with 10 positions matching TRBD1. The CDR3 covers 16 residues. J gave up 0 bases and V 6 bases, and 5 bases lay outside the gene matches. The germline V gene encodes CDR1 LNHDA and CDR2 SQIVND (reference sequence). This chain's CDR3 is CASRTTGGNSNQPQHF. The CDR3 region has the DNA TGTGCCAGTAGGACGACAGGGGGCAATAGCAATCAGCCCCAGCATTTT.

The chain employs TRBV9 and TRBJ2-1; 14 bases are shared with TRBD2. The CDR3 has 18 residues. The trim removed 3 bases at V and 6 bases at J, leaving 11 bases unmatched. CDR1 SGDLS and CDR2 YYNGEE come from the germline V gene. CDR3 DNA: TGTGCCAGCAGCGATGGGGGACTAGCGGGAGTCAGGGGCAATGAGCAGTTCTTC. Its translation: CASSDGGLAGVRGNEQFF.

The chain has TRBV2 and TRBJ2-5; D unclear. V was pared by 4 bases and J by 2 bases, with 11 bases between. This CDR3 region has 14 residues. The germline V gene has CDR1 SNHLY and CDR2 FYNNEI. CDR3 in amino acids: CASSVVDTQETQYF. CDR3 coding DNA: TGTGCCAGCAGTGTAGTCGATACTCAAGAGACCCAGTACTTC.

In regard to this clone: Within the sample, other DNA sequences also encode this same CDR3. The J gene is TRBJ1-2, the V gene TRBV7-2; 7 bases are shared with TRBD1. CDR1 is SGHTA and CDR2 is FQGNSA in the germline V gene. The CDR3 has 13 amino acids. Losses at the gene ends were 5 bases for V and 8 bases for J; bases not matched to a gene: 8. For the CDR3, the DNA is TGTGCCAGCAGCCTAGACAGGGTCGGAGGCTACACCTTC. It translates to CASSLDRVGGYTF.

The chain uses TRBV12-5 and TRBJ2-3; D gene uncertain. This CDR3 has 16 residues. V lost 4 bases to trimming and J lost 1 base, with 15 bases between them. Looked up from germline, CDR1 is LGHNT and CDR2 is FRNRAP. CDR3 in DNA: TGTGCTAGTGGTTCGCCTATTGGGAAAGGCACAGATACGCAGTATTTT. Translation gives CASGSPIGKGTDTQYF.

The V call is TRBV27, the J call TRBJ2-3; a weak D match, TRBD2 (5 bases). Germline assignment: CDR1 MNHEY and CDR2 SMNVEV (reference sequence). Trimming pared 5 bases from V and 10 bases from J, leaving 16 bases between. The CDR3 runs to 13 residues. As DNA, the CDR3 is TGTGCCAGCAGTCCCCGACCCCACGGGGCGCAGTATTTT. Translated, it gives CASSPRPHGAQYF.

The chain couples TRBV6-1 to TRBJ2-1, with TRBD2 as a possible D gene (6 bases). Trimming took 3 bases from V and 6 from J, leaving 15 bases between them. CDR1 is MNHNS and CDR2 is SASEGT in the germline V gene. This CDR3 is 15 amino acids long. CDR3 bases: TGTGCCAGCAGTGACTGGCGGGGTCAACTCAATGAGCAGTTCTTC. This gives the protein CASSDWRGQLNEQFF.

This chain connects TRBV12-5 to TRBJ2-1; 10 bases are shared with TRBD1. CDR3 length: 14 amino acids. The germline gives CDR1 LGHNT, CDR2 FRNRAP. After removal of 10 bases from V and 4 bases from J, the junction contained 7 bases not matched to a gene. The CDR3 DNA sequence: TGTGCTACAACGCCGGGACAGGGGTACAATGAGCAGTTCTTC. Amino acids: CATTPGQGYNEQFF. Complete variable domain (other parts from reference TRBV12-5 and TRBJ2-1): DARVTQTPRHKVTEMGQEVTMRCQPILGHNTVFWYRQTMMQGLELLAYFRNRAPLDDSGMPKDRFSAEMPDATLATLKIQPSEPRDSAVYFCATTPGQGYNEQFFGPGTRLTVL.

The chain carries TRBV9 and TRBJ2-1; tentative D call: TRBD1 (5 bases). Germline-derived CDR1 and CDR2 are SGDLS and YYNGEE. CDR3 length equals 15 residues. The V end was cut by 0 bases, the J end by 5 bases, with 12 bases between. The CDR3 DNA is TGTGCCAGCAGCGTAGATCAGGGCCCCCACAATGAGCAGTTCTTC. Translation gives CASSVDQGPHNEQFF.

The V call is TRBV7-2, the J call TRBJ1-1; the match to TRBD1 covers 7 bases. Germline assignment: CDR1 SGHTA and CDR2 FQGNSA. V lost 2 bases and J lost 1; bases outside the gene matches: 7. The CDR3 contains 16 residues. The CDR3: CASSLRAGGGNTEAFF. In DNA form, the CDR3 reads TGTGCCAGCAGCTTAAGGGCAGGGGGAGGGAACACTGAAGCTTTCTTT.

The rearrangement joins TRBV10-3 to TRBJ1-2; TRBD1 matches 8 bases. CDR1 is ENHRY and CDR2 is SYGVKD in the germline V gene. The CDR3 is 16 residues long. The J segment lost 5 bases and the V segment lost 1 base, leaving 9 bases of the junction unmatched. CDR3 coding DNA: TGTGCCATCAGTGAGTTATTGGGCTGGGACAGGTATGGCTACACCTTC. Residues: CAISELLGWDRYGYTF.